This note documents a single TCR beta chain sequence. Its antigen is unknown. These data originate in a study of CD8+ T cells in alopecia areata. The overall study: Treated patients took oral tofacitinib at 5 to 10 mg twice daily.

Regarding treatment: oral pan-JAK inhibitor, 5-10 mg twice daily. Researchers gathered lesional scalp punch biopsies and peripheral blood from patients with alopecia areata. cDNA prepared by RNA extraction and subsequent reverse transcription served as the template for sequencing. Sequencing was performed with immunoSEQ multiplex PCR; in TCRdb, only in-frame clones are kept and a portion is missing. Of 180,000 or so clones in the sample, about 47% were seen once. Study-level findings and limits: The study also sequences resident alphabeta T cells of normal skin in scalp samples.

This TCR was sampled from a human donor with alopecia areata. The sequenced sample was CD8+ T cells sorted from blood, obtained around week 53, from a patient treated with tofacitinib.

The DNA for the CDR3 is TGTGCCAGCAGTGAATGGGTCAGTGGGACGTATGAAAAACTGTTTTTT. It translates to CASSEWVSGTYEKLFF. This sequence joins TRBV25-1 and TRBJ1-4, with D perhaps TRBD1 (5 bases). V was pared by 1 base and J by 6 bases, with 15 bases between. The CDR3 loop spans 16 amino acids. The V gene's germline CDR1 is MGHDK and CDR2 SYGVNS.